The TCR beta chain under discussion was sequenced for a study of a mutant IDH1 vaccine in newly diagnosed glioma. The CDR3 loop spans 14 amino acids. V shed 0 bases and J shed 14 bases, with 18 bases lying between them. In germline, CDR1 is SGHNT, CDR2 YYREEE (reference sequence). Documented time point: baseline, week 1 (first vaccination visit). Regarding treatment: pre-vaccination baseline after standard-of-care therapy. The assay was immunoSEQ multiplex PCR, and TCRdb's table has in-frame clones only and misses some. This sample has tens of thousands of clones, with 75% to 90% found just once. The J gene is TRBJ2-1, the V gene TRBV5-4; tentative D call: TRBD2 (5 bases). The sample in question was PBMCs, obtained from a glioma patient treated with radiotherapy, temozolomide or both. The TCR sequence derives from a man aged 35-49 years with glioma. CDR3 in DNA: TGTGCCAGCAGCTTGGATGGTCCTAGCCAGAGGAAGTTCTTC. Translation gives CASSLDGPSQRKFF.